Listed below are T cell receptor beta chains from one sample, sequenced in a study of shared clonotypes between healthy human individuals. Method: immunoSEQ multiplex PCR; TCRdb's copy keeps in-frame clones and lacks some. The sample records 950,000 to 1,200,000 clones, about 80% being singletons. Material for sequencing was memory CD4+ T cells from PBMCs. The source of these receptors is a man aged 18 to 29 in good health. Some clones in this sample may be carry-over from other donors' samples. Each CDR3 is given with its conserved first and last residue. Fields, in order: V gene, CDR3 length, D gene, J gene, clone size, CDR3 DNA, CDR3 protein. A D gene is named only where the DNA matches it firmly. A clone size is listed for some rows: how often the clone was seen (once, few, many), or a class if it is expanded.

TRBV2	16	-	TRBJ2-2	-	TGTGCCAGCATGATAGAACTCCCAGAAAACACCGGGGAGCTGTTTTTT	CASMIELPENTGELFF
TRBV19	16	TRBD2	TRBJ2-3	-	TGTGCCAGTAGTATCAGACTAGCGGGAGGGACAGATACGCAGTATTTT	CASSIRLAGGTDTQYF
TRBV7-7	15	-	TRBJ2-6	-	TGTGCCAGCAGCCACGGACAGTCTGGGGCCAACGTCCTGACTTTC	CASSHGQSGANVLTF
TRBV5-1	15	-	TRBJ2-5	-	TGCGCCAGCAGCTTGGGCGGAGGCCGGCAAGAGACCCAGTACTTC	CASSLGGGRQETQYF
TRBV27	16	-	TRBJ2-7	once	TGTGCCAGCAGTTTATCGTACATGGGCGGATCCTACGAGCAGTACTTC	CASSLSYMGGSYEQYF
TRBV30	13	-	TRBJ1-3	-	TGTGCCTGGAAACAGAGCTCTGGGAACACCATATATTTT	CAWKQSSGNTIYF
TRBV5-4	16	TRBD2	TRBJ2-7	-	TGTGCCAGCAGCACGGGGACTAGCGGCCCATACTACGAGCAGTACTTC	CASSTGTSGPYYEQYF
TRBV6-6	13	-	TRBJ1-5	-	TGTGCCAGCAGTTACTCTAGGGGTCAGCCCCAGCATTTT	CASSYSRGQPQHF
TRBV7-9	13	-	TRBJ2-7	-	TGTGCCAGCAGCAGCTCAGGGTCTTACGAGCAGTACTTC	CASSSSGSYEQYF
TRBV2	12	TRBD1	TRBJ2-7	-	TGTGCCAGCCGGGACAGGATCTACGAGCAGTACTTC	CASRDRIYEQYF
TRBV11-2	15	TRBD1	TRBJ2-5	few	TGTGCCAGCAGCTTAGGAGGGACAGGGGAAGAGACCCAGTACTTC	CASSLGGTGEETQYF
TRBV6-4	13	-	TRBJ2-6	-	TGTGCCAGCGGATCGAATGGGGCCAACGTCCTGACTTTC	CASGSNGANVLTF
TRBV10-3	15	-	TRBJ2-7	-	TGTGCCATCAGTGATCGGACAGAGAGACTCTACGAGCAGTACTTC	CAISDRTERLYEQYF
TRBV18	16	TRBD2	TRBJ2-7	-	TGTGCCAGCTCACGTCAGCGGGAGAGAGGATCCTACGAGCAGTACTTC	CASSRQRERGSYEQYF
TRBV30	12	-	TRBJ1-1	few	TGTGCCTGGAGTCGGGACGCTCCCGAAGCTTTCTTT	CAWSRDAPEAFF
TRBV5-1	15	TRBD2	TRBJ2-5	once	TGCGCCAGCAGCTTTGGGCCGGGAGGAGGGGAGACCCAGTACTTC	CASSFGPGGGETQYF
TRBV11-2	17	-	TRBJ2-1	-	TGTGCCAGCAGCCCAGAAAGACTACCCTGGTGGGGTAATGAGCAGTTCTTC	CASSPERLPWWGNEQFF
TRBV5-5	14	-	TRBJ1-5	-	TGTGCCAGCCCAAGGGAGGGTAGCAATCAGCCCCAGCATTTT	CASPREGSNQPQHF
TRBV6-4	11	-	TRBJ1-1	-	TGTGCCAGCAGTGACGAGTGCAGCGCTTTCTTT	CASSDECSAFF
TRBV7-2	14	TRBD1	TRBJ1-2	few	TGTGCCAGCAGCCGAGGGGGCCCCCTGAAAGGCTACACCTTC	CASSRGGPLKGYTF
TRBV27	14	-	TRBJ1-1	-	TGTGCCAGCAGTTTACTCGGCGGGGAAGTTGAAGCTTTCTTT	CASSLLGGEVEAFF
TRBV28	16	TRBD1	TRBJ1-5	few	TGTGCCAGCGGCTCCTTAGACAGGGGTTGGACCTGGCCCCAGCATTTT	CASGSLDRGWTWPQHF
TRBV2	12	TRBD2	TRBJ2-3	-	TGTGCCAGCAGGGGTAGCGGGGCTAAGCAGTATTTT	CASRGSGAKQYF
TRBV4-3	16	-	TRBJ1-2	-	TGCGCCAGCAGCCAAGACTCGTTTGGGACGGAGTATGGCTACACCTTC	CASSQDSFGTEYGYTF
TRBV19	16	TRBD1	TRBJ1-5	-	TGTGGATCCGGGACAGGGGTGGCCTATAGCAATCAGCCCCAGCATTTT	CGSGTGVAYSNQPQHF
TRBV29-1	13	TRBD1	TRBJ2-7	few	TGCAGCGCTTACGACAGGGAGCGATACGAGCAGTACTTC	CSAYDRERYEQYF
TRBV11-3	17	TRBD2	TRBJ2-2	-	TGTGCCAGCAGCCCGAGGAGCGGGAGGGCGGGAGCCGGGGAGCTGTTTTTT	CASSPRSGRAGAGELFF
TRBV27	15	-	TRBJ2-3	-	TGTGCCAGCAGCCAAGGGACTTCTTCTCTAGATACGCAGTATTTT	CASSQGTSSLDTQYF
TRBV6-5	15	-	TRBJ2-1	-	TGTGCCAGCAGCCTCGGGAACCTGGGGTACAATGAGCAGTTCTTC	CASSLGNLGYNEQFF
TRBV7-2	12	-	TRBJ2-5	few	TGTGCCAGCAGCTCGCCGTGGGGGGCCCAGTACTTC	CASSSPWGAQYF
TRBV7-2	14	TRBD1	TRBJ1-5	once	TGTGCCAGCAGCTTAGGACAGGGCAGTCAGCCCCAGCATTTT	CASSLGQGSQPQHF
TRBV19	14	TRBD1	TRBJ1-2	-	TGTGCCAGCCGGGACAGCACAATTAGCGGTGGCTACACCTTC	CASRDSTISGGYTF